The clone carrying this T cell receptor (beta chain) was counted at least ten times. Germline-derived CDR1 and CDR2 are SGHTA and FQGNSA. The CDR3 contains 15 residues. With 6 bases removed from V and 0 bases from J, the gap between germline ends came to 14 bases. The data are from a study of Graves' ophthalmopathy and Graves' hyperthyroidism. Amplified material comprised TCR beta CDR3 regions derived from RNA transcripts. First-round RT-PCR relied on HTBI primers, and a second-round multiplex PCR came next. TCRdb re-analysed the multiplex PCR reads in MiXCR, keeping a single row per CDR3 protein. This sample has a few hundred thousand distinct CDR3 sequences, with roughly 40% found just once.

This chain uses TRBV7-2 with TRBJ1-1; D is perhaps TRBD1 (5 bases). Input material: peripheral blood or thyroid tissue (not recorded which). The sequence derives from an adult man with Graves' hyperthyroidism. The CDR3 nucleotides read TGTGCCAGCAGTATCCGGGACGCCATGAACACTGAAGCTTTCTTT. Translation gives CASSIRDAMNTEAFF. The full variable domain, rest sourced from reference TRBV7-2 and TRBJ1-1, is GAGVSQSPSNKVTEKGKDVELRCDPISGHTALYWYRQSLGQGLEFLIYFQGNSAPDKSGLPSDRFSAERTGGSVSTLTIQRTQQEDSAVYLCASSIRDAMNTEAFFGQGTRLTVV.